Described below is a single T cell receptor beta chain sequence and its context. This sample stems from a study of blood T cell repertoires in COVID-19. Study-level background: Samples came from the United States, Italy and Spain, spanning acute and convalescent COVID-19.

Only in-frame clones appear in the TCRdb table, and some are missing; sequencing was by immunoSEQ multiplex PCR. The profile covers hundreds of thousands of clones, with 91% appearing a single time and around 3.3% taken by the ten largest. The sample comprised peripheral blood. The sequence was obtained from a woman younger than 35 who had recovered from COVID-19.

In DNA, the CDR3 is TGTGCCAGCAGCGAGGACGGACTAAGCTCTGGAAACACCATATATTTT. It specifies CASSEDGLSSGNTIYF. This chain uses TRBV9 with TRBJ1-3; unclear D gene. V lost 3 bases and J lost 0, with 13 bases in between. The germline V gene encodes CDR1 SGDLS and CDR2 YYNGEE. The CDR3 is made up of 16 amino acids.